One and the same sample provided the 24 T cell receptor beta chains below, sequenced in a study of T cell responses to AZD1222 COVID-19 vaccine. Libraries were prepared by immunoSEQ multiplex PCR; TCRdb keeps only in-frame clonotypes and omits some of them. Among around 100,000 clones listed, more than 90% were seen once. The starting material was peripheral blood, obtained on day 0 of AZD1222 vaccination. All receptors come from an adult in good health.

The chain combines TRBV4-2 with TRBJ2-1; D unclear. This CDR3 is 14 amino acids long. Germline-derived CDR1 and CDR2 are LGHNA and YNFKEQ. V lost 0 bases and J lost 7, with 10 bases in between. CDR3 DNA sequence: TGTGCCAGCAGCCAAGATCTGGACGTAAATGAGCAGTTCTTC. Residues: CASSQDLDVNEQFF.

The gene calls are TRBV15 and TRBJ2-5; D not resolved. V dropped 3 bases and J dropped 1 base, with 12 bases sitting between them. The CDR3 has 15 residues. Germline CDR1 LNHNV, CDR2 YYDKDF (reference sequence). As DNA, the CDR3 is TGTGCCACCAGCAGGACCGGGCGGAGCCAAGAGACCCAGTACTTC. Translation: CATSRTGRSQETQYF.

The chain employs TRBV18 and TRBJ1-2; 11 bases map to TRBD1. V was pared by 3 bases and J by 5 bases, with 2 bases of the junction left unmatched. The CDR3 runs to 14 residues. Germline CDR1 is KGHSH and CDR2 is LQKENI. In DNA form, the CDR3 reads TGTGCCAGCTCACCCGGGACAGGGGGGTATGGCTACACCTTC. Amino acids: CASSPGTGGYGYTF. The variable domain in full, completed from reference TRBV18 and TRBJ1-2, reads NAGVMQNPRHLVRRRGQEARLRCSPMKGHSHVYWYRQLPEEGLKFMVYLQKENIIDESGMPKERFSAEFPKEGPSILRIQQVVRGDSAAYFCASSPGTGGYGYTFGSGTRLTVV.

The CDR3 reads CACRQRNQPQHF. In DNA, the CDR3 is TGTGCCTGCCGACAGCGCAATCAGCCCCAGCATTTT. The chain uses TRBV12-3 or TRBV12-4 and TRBJ1-5; D is possibly TRBD1 (5 bases). With 11 bases removed from V and 2 bases from J, the gap between germline ends came to 10 bases. The CDR3 covers 12 residues.

The chain links TRBV5-1 to TRBJ1-4; D is perhaps TRBD1 (6 bases). The germline V gene has CDR1 SGHRS and CDR2 YFSETQ. The CDR3 length is 15 residues. With 2 bases removed from V and 7 bases from J, the gap between germline ends came to 15 bases. The CDR3, as DNA: TGCGCCAGCAGCTTTTCGGGGGGCTCGCTTGAAAAACTGTTTTTT. It encodes CASSFSGGSLEKLFF. Together with reference TRBV5-1 and TRBJ1-4, the CDR3 gives the full variable domain: KAGVTQTPRYLIKTRGQQVTLSCSPISGHRSVSWYQQTPGQGLQFLFEYFSETQRNKGNFPGRFSGRQFSNSRSEMNVSTLELGDSALYLCASSFSGGSLEKLFFGSGTQLSVL.

This chain joins TRBV5-4 and TRBJ2-7; 9 bases are a match to TRBD2. Germline V gene sequence: CDR1 SGHNT, CDR2 YYREEE (reference sequence). The CDR3 contains 15 residues. After removal of 0 bases from V and 4 bases from J, the junction contained 5 bases not matched to a gene. The CDR3 is CASSLDLAGVYEQYF. CDR3 sequence (DNA): TGTGCCAGCAGCTTGGATTTAGCGGGAGTGTACGAGCAGTACTTC.

This sequence joins TRBV15 and TRBJ1-5; D perhaps matches TRBD1 (5 bases). The CDR3 extends over 20 amino acids. Trimming pared 0 bases from V and 0 bases from J, leaving 21 bases between. Germline-derived CDR1 and CDR2 are LNHNV and YYDKDF (reference sequence). The CDR3 spells CATSREIVGVSGDSNQPQHF. CDR3 DNA sequence: TGTGCCACCAGCAGAGAGATCGTAGGGGTATCTGGGGATAGCAATCAGCCCCAGCATTTT.

The table lists this clone with a few counts. The chain links TRBV19 to TRBJ1-2; a weak D match, TRBD1 (5 bases). The V end lost 7 bases, the J end lost 7 bases, and 19 bases lay between the germline ends. The V gene's germline CDR1 is LNHDA and CDR2 SQIVND (reference sequence). This CDR3 has 14 amino acids. CDR3 coding DNA: TGTGCCAGTACCCGACCCTGGGGCAATATTGGCTACACCTTC. This translates into CASTRPWGNIGYTF.

V gene TRBV27 combines with J gene TRBJ2-1; 7 bases line up with TRBD1. The V gene's germline CDR1 is MNHEY and CDR2 SMNVEV (reference sequence). The ends lost 8 bases at V and 2 bases at J; junction bases unmatched: 9. The CDR3 consists of 15 residues. The CDR3 region is CASASWDRAYNEQFF. The CDR3 DNA follows: TGTGCCAGCGCCTCGTGGGACAGAGCCTACAATGAGCAGTTCTTC.

This clone has a handful of counts. V usage is TRBV11-3 and J usage is TRBJ2-3; no clear D. V was cut by 1 base and J by 0 bases, with 5 bases left in between. The CDR3 is 14 amino acids. CDR1 SGHNT and CDR2 YENEEA come from the germline V gene. CDR3 sequence: CASSLVTSTDTQYF. The CDR3 DNA sequence: TGTGCCAGCAGCTTAGTGACTAGCACAGATACGCAGTATTTT.

The chain couples TRBV10-3 to TRBJ1-1, with 9 bases identical to TRBD1. CDR1 and CDR2 from the germline V gene are ENHRY and SYGVKD. The length of the CDR3 is 15 residues. J gave up 1 base and V 4 bases, and 4 bases lay outside the gene matches. The CDR3 spells CAISARQGENTEAFF. For the CDR3, the DNA is TGTGCCATCAGTGCCAGACAGGGGGAGAACACTGAAGCTTTCTTT.

V gene TRBV18 combines with J gene TRBJ1-1; TRBD1 matches 7 bases. V lost 4 bases and J lost 0; bases outside the gene matches: 2. This CDR3 has 14 residues. The V gene's germline CDR1 is KGHSH and CDR2 LQKENI. The CDR3 loop reads CASSLDRMNTEAFF. The CDR3, as DNA: TGTGCCAGCTCACTGGACAGGATGAACACTGAAGCTTTCTTT. Full variable domain (outside the CDR3, taken from reference TRBV18 and TRBJ1-1): NAGVMQNPRHLVRRRGQEARLRCSPMKGHSHVYWYRQLPEEGLKFMVYLQKENIIDESGMPKERFSAEFPKEGPSILRIQQVVRGDSAAYFCASSLDRMNTEAFFGQGTRLTVV.

The chain links TRBV6-5 to TRBJ2-7; the D is unclear. This CDR3 is 11 amino acids long. The ends were cut back, 6 bases at V and 3 bases at J, with 6 bases in the middle. CDR1 and CDR2 from the germline V gene are MNHEY and SVGAGI. CDR3 sequence (DNA): TGTGCCAGCAGCAAGAACTACGAGCAGTACTTC. Residues: CASSKNYEQYF.

The V and J genes are TRBV3-1 (or the pseudogene TRBV3-2) and TRBJ2-3, with 14 bases that match TRBD2. From germline, CDR1 is LGHDT and CDR2 YNNKEL (reference sequence). Unmatched junction bases numbered 4, after V lost 6 bases and J lost 5 bases. The CDR3 consists of 15 residues. The CDR3 loop reads CASRLGTSGGDTQYF. CDR3 DNA: TGTGCCAGCAGGCTTGGGACTAGCGGGGGAGATACGCAGTATTTT.

The chain joins TRBV19 to TRBJ2-1, with D perhaps assigned TRBD1 or TRBD2 (5 bases each). Trimming pared 4 bases from V and 8 bases from J, leaving 15 bases between. CDR3 size: 14 residues. The germline V gene has CDR1 LNHDA and CDR2 SQIVND (reference sequence). The CDR3: CASSTGTGVDEQFF. The DNA for the CDR3 is TGTGCCAGTAGTACCGGGACCGGCGTCGATGAGCAGTTCTTC.

The rearrangement links TRBV12-3 or TRBV12-4 to TRBJ1-6; D ambiguous. Trimming left V 3 bases short and J 10 bases short, with 7 bases between. This CDR3 is 12 amino acids long. The CDR3 region is CASSFRKSPLHF. The CDR3 DNA is TGTGCCAGCAGTTTTCGGAAATCACCCCTCCACTTT.

This clone was counted a single time. The rearrangement uses TRBV19 and TRBJ1-6; D is undetermined. Trimming cost V 7 bases and J 3 bases, with 10 bases left between them. CDR3 length equals 14 residues. Germline CDR1 and CDR2: LNHDA and SQIVND (reference sequence). The CDR3 DNA is TGTGCCAGTACGCCGGGCCTCTATAATTCACCCCTCCACTTT. This encodes CASTPGLYNSPLHF.

The chain recombines TRBV11-2 with TRBJ2-7; 8 bases line up with TRBD1. The V segment lost 5 bases and the J segment 4 bases; nucleotides outside the gene matches: 10. The CDR3 has 15 residues. Per the germline V gene, CDR1 is SGHAT and CDR2 is FQNNGV. CDR3 region: CASSTRETGEYEQYF. For the CDR3, the DNA is TGTGCCAGCAGCACAAGGGAGACAGGGGAATACGAGCAGTACTTC. The full variable domain, completed using reference TRBV11-2 and TRBJ2-7, is EAGVAQSPRYKIIEKRQSVAFWCNPISGHATLYWYQQILGQGPKLLIQFQNNGVVDDSQLPKDRFSAERLKGVDSTLKIQPAKLEDSAVYLCASSTRETGEYEQYFGPGTRLTVT.

The CDR3, as DNA: TGTGCCTGGAGTAGACCTCGGACAGGGGGCCCAGATACGCAGTATTTT. Its translation is CAWSRPRTGGPDTQYF. The genes are TRBV30 and TRBJ2-3, with TRBD1 matching over 11 bases. J gave up 4 bases and V 2 bases, and 8 bases lay outside the gene matches. The CDR3 has 16 amino acids. CDR1 and CDR2 (germline): GTSNPN, SVGIG (reference sequence).

The CDR3 spells CASSLEGGAGSPLHF. For the CDR3, the DNA is TGCGCCAGCAGCTTGGAGGGCGGGGCTGGTTCACCCCTCCACTTT. The rearrangement uses TRBV5-1 and TRBJ1-6; a weak D match, TRBD1 (5 bases). Between the trimmed V and J ends, which lost 0 bases and 9 bases, there was a span of 13 bases. The CDR3 totals 15 residues. From germline, CDR1 is SGHRS and CDR2 YFSETQ.

The rearrangement joins TRBV29-1 to TRBJ2-2; D not resolved. Per germline, CDR1 SQVTM and CDR2 ANQGSEA. With 7 bases removed from V and 0 bases from J, the gap between germline ends came to 12 bases. There are 14 residues in the CDR3. The CDR3 sequence: CSAEGLANTGELFF. As DNA, the CDR3 is TGCAGCGCCGAAGGGCTAGCGAACACCGGGGAGCTGTTTTTT.

The chain couples TRBV5-5 to TRBJ2-7, with 8 bases fitting TRBD1. Losses at the gene ends were 3 bases for V and 12 bases for J; bases not matched to a gene: 5. The CDR3 runs to 11 residues. The germline V gene has CDR1 SGHKS and CDR2 YYEKEE (reference sequence). In DNA, the CDR3 is TGTGCCAGCAGCTCGGGACAGGACCTGTACTTC. Encoded protein: CASSSGQDLYF. Based on the CDR3 plus reference TRBV5-5 and TRBJ2-7, the full variable domain is DAGVTQSPTHLIKTRGQQVTLRCSPISGHKSVSWYQQVLGQGPQFIFQYYEKEERGRGNFPDRFSARQFPNYSSELNVNALLLGDSALYLCASSSGQDLYFGPGTRLTVT.

This chain joins TRBV24-1 and TRBJ2-1; TRBD2 matches at 13 bases. V lost 4 bases to trimming and J lost 7 bases; unmatched junction nucleotides: 6. From germline, CDR1 is KGHDR and CDR2 SFDVKD. The CDR3 totals 16 residues. Here the CDR3 DNA reads TGTGCCACCAGTGACACCGGGACTAGCGGGATGAATGAGCAGTTCTTC. Translating gives CATSDTGTSGMNEQFF.

Only a few counts were recorded for this clone. This rearrangement joins TRBV7-2 to TRBJ1-2; 7 bases line up with TRBD1. Germline-derived CDR1 and CDR2 are SGHTA and FQGNSA. The CDR3 contains 14 residues. J was trimmed by 2 bases and V by 6 bases; bases with no gene match: 6. CDR3 sequence: CASRRGTENYGYTF. In DNA, the CDR3 is TGTGCCAGCAGGAGAGGGACAGAGAACTATGGCTACACCTTC.